A few counts support the clone carrying this T cell receptor (beta chain). The data are from a study of beta chain features in type 1 diabetes. Sequencing targeted expressed TCRB transcripts, as all isolated RNA had been reverse transcribed. Using immunoSEQ multiplex PCR, the repertoire was profiled, and TCRdb retains in-frame clones only, with some absent. The table records fewer than 250,000 clones, around 9.6% of them present only once. Germline V gives CDR1 LNHDA, CDR2 SQIVND (reference sequence). V dropped 3 bases and J dropped 3; count of bases not matched to a gene: 17. This CDR3 is built from 20 residues.

V is TRBV19 and J is TRBJ2-6, with TRBD1 matching 7 bases. Source material: naive CD4+ T cells from blood. The sequence was collected from a woman in her late teens or twenties in good health. The CDR3 region is CASSMQRRDRGTVGANVLTF. The CDR3 DNA is TGTGCCAGTAGTATGCAAAGACGGGACAGAGGTACCGTTGGGGCCAACGTCCTGACTTTC.